These 24 T cell receptor beta chains were all obtained from the same sample, sequenced in a study of T cell changes during pregnancy in multiple sclerosis. This table comes from immunoSEQ multiplex PCR, and its TCRdb copy is limited to in-frame clones, with some not included. The sample includes approximately 65,000 clones, about 92% of them seen just once. The sample consisted of CD8+ T cells from peripheral blood mononuclear cells, taken in the third trimester of pregnancy. The receptors shown here come from a female donor in good health, enrolled as a control in a pregnancy study.

The chain uses TRBV19 and TRBJ2-7, with 8 bases that match TRBD1. V shed 4 bases, J shed 5 bases, and the junction held 10 bases outside the gene matches. Germline V gene data show CDR1 as LNHDA and CDR2 as SQIVND (reference sequence). This CDR3 region has 15 residues. CDR3 coding DNA: TGTGCCAGTAGTAGGCTGCAGGGGGCAGTCAACGAGCAGTACTTC. Residues: CASSRLQGAVNEQYF. Drawing the rest from reference TRBV19 and TRBJ2-7, the complete variable domain is DGGITQSPKYLFRKEGQNVTLSCEQNLNHDAMYWYRQDPGQGLRLIYYSQIVNDFQKGDIAEGYSVSREKKESFPLTVTSAQKNPTAFYLCASSRLQGAVNEQYFGPGTRLTVT.

The gene calls are TRBV27 and TRBJ1-1; 8 bases match TRBD1. V was clipped by 2 bases and J by 7 bases; unmatched bases: 6. The CDR3 consists of 14 residues. Germline-derived CDR1 and CDR2 are MNHEY and SMNVEV (reference sequence). Written as DNA, the CDR3 is TGTGCCAGCAGTTTAGGGCAGGGGGCCCATGAAGCTTTCTTT. Protein product: CASSLGQGAHEAFF.

The chain carries TRBV27 and TRBJ2-7; 9 positions match TRBD1. V shed 5 bases, J shed 5 bases, and the junction held 7 bases outside the gene matches. The germline V gene encodes CDR1 MNHEY and CDR2 SMNVEV (reference sequence). This CDR3 comprises 14 residues. The CDR3, as DNA: TGTGCCAGCAGTCCGACAGGGGGTGGAAACGAGCAGTACTTC. It is translated as CASSPTGGGNEQYF.

The chain is built from TRBV19 and TRBJ1-1; the match to TRBD1 covers 7 bases. The CDR3 is 15 amino acids. V shed 3 bases and J 3 bases; nucleotides not matched to a gene: 7. Germline V gives CDR1 LNHDA, CDR2 SQIVND (reference sequence). The CDR3 sequence is CASSISQGVDTEAFF. The DNA for the CDR3 is TGTGCCAGTAGTATTAGCCAGGGGGTGGACACTGAAGCTTTCTTT.

The chain recombines TRBV6-5 with TRBJ1-1, with TRBD1 matching 7 bases. Germline CDR1 and CDR2: MNHEY and SVGAGI. This CDR3 spans 15 amino acids. V lost 0 bases to trimming and J lost 5 bases; unmatched junction nucleotides: 6. CDR3 in amino acids: CASSYSRGFRTEAFF. The CDR3 coding sequence is TGTGCCAGCAGTTACTCCAGGGGGTTTAGGACTGAAGCTTTCTTT.

V is TRBV2 and J is TRBJ2-3, with D unclear. Germline V gene sequence: CDR1 SNHLY, CDR2 FYNNEI. The CDR3 extends over 12 amino acids. V gave up 8 bases and J gave up 4 bases, with 10 bases separating them. The CDR3 loop reads CASPLGADTQYF. Here the CDR3 DNA reads TGTGCCAGCCCGTTGGGCGCAGATACGCAGTATTTT.

V and J are TRBV15 and TRBJ2-7; TRBD1 aligns across 8 bases. The V and J ends lost 5 bases and 5 bases, in that order; junction bases with no gene match: 11. The CDR3 is 15 amino acids. CDR1 and CDR2 (germline): LNHNV, YYDKDF (reference sequence). Written as DNA, the CDR3 is TGTGCCACCAGCCCGCGGACAGGGAGGATCAACGAGCAGTACTTC. Encoded protein: CATSPRTGRINEQYF.

The chain links TRBV27 to TRBJ2-6, with 8 bases identical to TRBD1. This CDR3 has 12 amino acids. V trimming: 8 bases; J trimming: 11 bases; junction bases outside the gene matches: 5. CDR1 is MNHEY, CDR2 SMNVEV, per germline (reference sequence). As DNA, the CDR3 is TGTGCCAGCGGGACAGGAGGGCACGTCCTGACTTTC. Its translation: CASGTGGHVLTF.

This clone was found a few times. The rearrangement uses TRBV30 and TRBJ1-1; TRBD1 is a possible D gene (5 bases). Trimming shortened V by 0 bases and J by 6 bases, and 14 bases separated the two germline ends. The CDR3 is 14 residues long. Germline loops: CDR1 GTSNPN, CDR2 SVGIG (reference sequence). The CDR3 sequence: CAWSVGGVVPEAFF. In nucleotides, the CDR3 is TGTGCCTGGAGTGTCGGGGGGGTAGTGCCTGAAGCTTTCTTT. The entire variable domain, with the rest obtained from reference TRBV30 and TRBJ1-1, is as follows: SQTIHQWPATLVQPVGSPLSLECTVEGTSNPNLYWYRQAAGRGLQLLFYSVGIGQISSEVPQNLSASRPQDRQFILSSKKLLLSDSGFYLCAWSVGGVVPEAFFGQGTRLTVV.

This chain uses TRBV4-3 with TRBJ2-1; 10 bases align to TRBD2. This CDR3 region has 16 residues. Germline V gene lookup returns CDR1 LGHNA and CDR2 YSLEER. After removal of 3 bases from V and 6 bases from J, the junction contained 8 bases not matched to a gene. The CDR3 DNA sequence: TGCGCCAGCAGCCAGGGGAGCGGGGGGGCGGTCAATGAGCAGTTCTTC. It encodes CASSQGSGGAVNEQFF.

The chain couples TRBV30 to TRBJ1-1, with 11 bases lining up with TRBD1. Germline CDR1 GTSNPN, CDR2 SVGIG (reference sequence). V lost 3 bases and J lost 1; bases outside the gene matches: 1. This CDR3 contains 14 residues. The CDR3 region has the DNA TGTGCCTGGAGCGGACAGGGGGCGAACACTGAAGCTTTCTTT. Its translation: CAWSGQGANTEAFF.

The J gene is TRBJ1-4, the V gene TRBV5-1; D remains unclear. V lost 1 base to trimming and J lost 4 bases, with 8 bases between them. This CDR3 comprises 14 residues. The germline V gene has CDR1 SGHRS and CDR2 YFSETQ. The CDR3 nucleotides read TGCGCCAGCAGCTTGACGGGAGTTAATGAAAAACTGTTTTTT. Translating gives CASSLTGVNEKLFF.

Details on this clone: The same CDR3 is also encoded by other DNA sequences in this sample. As DNA, the CDR3 is TGTGCCAGCAGTTTACCAGGAGAGACCCAGTACTTC. Amino acids: CASSLPGETQYF. The chain employs TRBV27 and TRBJ2-5; no definite D call. Germline lookup yields CDR1 MNHEY and CDR2 SMNVEV (reference sequence). V was clipped by 2 bases and J by 4 bases, with 5 bases between them. The CDR3 consists of 12 residues.

J is TRBJ1-3 and V is TRBV7-9; D is perhaps TRBD1 (5 bases). Trimming pared 1 base from V and 3 bases from J, leaving 13 bases between. The germline V gene encodes CDR1 SEHNR and CDR2 FQNEAQ (reference sequence). This CDR3 region has 16 residues. CDR3 loop: CASSLGGRGGGNTIYF. CDR3 nucleotide sequence: TGTGCCAGCAGCTTAGGAGGAAGGGGAGGTGGAAACACCATATATTTT.

The V gene is TRBV7-3, the J gene TRBJ2-5, with 9 bases aligning to TRBD2. The CDR3 has 15 amino acids. From germline, CDR1 is SGHTA and CDR2 FQGTGA. V lost 2 bases and J lost 4; bases outside the gene matches: 5. The CDR3 protein is CASSLQRGALETQYF. CDR3 nucleotide sequence: TGTGCCAGCAGCTTACAGCGGGGGGCGTTAGAGACCCAGTACTTC.

The chain employs TRBV7-8 and TRBJ2-7; TRBD1 is a possible D gene (5 bases). This CDR3 spans 15 amino acids. Deletions cut 1 base from V and 2 bases from J, with 12 bases between. Germline V gene lookup returns CDR1 SGHVS and CDR2 FQNEAQ. CDR3 sequence reads: CASSLVGRATYEQYF. The CDR3 bases are TGTGCCAGCAGCTTAGTTGGCAGGGCCACCTACGAGCAGTACTTC.

This clone was seen only a few times. This sequence joins TRBV25-1 and TRBJ1-2; no definite D call. CDR1 MGHDK and CDR2 SYGVNS come from the germline V gene. V was cut by 8 bases and J by 2 bases, with 12 bases left in between. The CDR3 is 13 amino acids. CDR3 DNA: TGTGCCAGCCTCGGGGTTCCCAACTATGGCTACACCTTC. It codes for CASLGVPNYGYTF.

The table lists this clone with a count of one. CDR3 amino acids: CASSLRSGGAADTQYF. The DNA of the CDR3 is TGTGCCAGCAGCTTAAGGAGCGGGGGGGCCGCAGATACGCAGTATTTT. The chain links TRBV7-3 to TRBJ2-3; 10 bases are shared with TRBD2. Germline V gene lookup returns CDR1 SGHTA and CDR2 FQGTGA. This CDR3 contains 16 residues. V lost 1 base to trimming and J lost 4 bases; unmatched junction nucleotides: 5.

The V gene is TRBV29-1, the J gene TRBJ1-1, with unresolved D. In germline, CDR1 is SQVTM, CDR2 ANQGSEA. Trimming pared 5 bases from V and 3 bases from J, leaving 7 bases between. The CDR3 extends over 11 amino acids. CDR3: CSVLGDTEAFF. DNA of the CDR3: TGCAGCGTTCTCGGGGACACTGAAGCTTTCTTT.

The chain employs TRBV7-2 and TRBJ2-7; perhaps TRBD1 as D (5 bases). Germline values: CDR1 SGHTA, CDR2 FQGNSA. This CDR3 is built from 15 residues. Trimming pared 2 bases from V and 5 bases from J, leaving 16 bases between. The CDR3, as DNA: TGTGCCAGCAGCTTAACATGGGCCAGGGCGGACGAGCAGTACTTC. Its protein product is CASSLTWARADEQYF. Complete variable domain (other parts from reference TRBV7-2 and TRBJ2-7): GAGVSQSPSNKVTEKGKDVELRCDPISGHTALYWYRQSLGQGLEFLIYFQGNSAPDKSGLPSDRFSAERTGGSVSTLTIQRTQQEDSAVYLCASSLTWARADEQYFGPGTRLTVT.

The count of this clone is one. The chain combines TRBV5-4 with TRBJ1-4; no clear D. The CDR3 contains 13 residues. The V and J ends lost 0 bases and 4 bases respectively, with 4 bases between them. In germline, CDR1 is SGHNT, CDR2 YYREEE (reference sequence). The CDR3 nucleotides are TGTGCCAGCAGCTTGGATCTTAATGAAAAACTGTTTTTT. Translated: CASSLDLNEKLFF.

V gene TRBV12-5 combines with J gene TRBJ1-5; 7 bases match TRBD1. The germline gives CDR1 LGHNT, CDR2 FRNRAP. The V gene end was trimmed by 1 base and the J gene end by 7 bases; junction bases not matched to a gene: 10. The CDR3 length is 16 residues. CDR3 in DNA: TGTGCTAGTGGTTTGGGGTATGAGGCAGGGGGACAGCCCCAGCATTTT. Translated: CASGLGYEAGGQPQHF.

The V gene is TRBV19, the J gene TRBJ2-7; TRBD1 aligns across 8 bases. The CDR3 covers 15 residues. Trimming at V came to 6 bases and at J to 0 bases, leaving 7 bases not matched to a gene. The V gene's germline CDR1 is LNHDA and CDR2 SQIVND (reference sequence). The CDR3 sequence: CASSPGQGTSYEQYF. In DNA form, the CDR3 reads TGTGCCAGTAGCCCCGGACAGGGAACCTCCTACGAGCAGTACTTC.

The chain has TRBV6-1 and TRBJ1-5; D remains ambiguous. This CDR3 is 14 amino acids long. CDR1 and CDR2 from the germline V gene are MNHNS and SASEGT. The ends were cut back, 2 bases at V and 5 bases at J, with 10 bases in the middle. CDR3 region: CASSEPGYYQPQHF. CDR3 bases: TGTGCCAGCAGTGAACCGGGGTACTATCAGCCCCAGCATTTT.